The entry below describes one T cell receptor beta chain. The antigen remains undetermined. Isolated RNA was reverse transcribed into cDNA used as the sequencing template. Sequenced by immunoSEQ multiplex PCR; TCRdb stores in-frame clones only, minus some. Among around 200,000 clones listed, roughly 50% were seen once. As to treatment: oral pan-JAK inhibitor, 5-10 mg twice daily. Germline values: CDR1 PRHDT, CDR2 FYEKMQ (reference sequence). The CDR3 is 15 amino acids. V gave up 5 bases and J gave up 2 bases; unmatched junction bases: 4. The sample comes from a study of CD8+ T cells in alopecia areata. Study context: Tofacitinib administration persisted for 6 to 18 months, succeeded by 6 months off drug. Study conclusions and caveats: Tofacitinib delivered significant drops in scalp clonality and in expanded CD8+ clones among the top 100. Across lesional scalp, and particularly alopecia totalis/universalis, clonality surpassed that of normal scalp.

The genes are TRBV13 and TRBJ2-5; 11 positions match TRBD2. Sequences were derived from CD8+ T cells sorted from blood, sampled at week 24, from a patient treated with tofacitinib. The TCR sequence derives from a human donor with alopecia areata. The CDR3 loop reads CASSPGLAVQETQYF. CDR3 coding DNA: TGTGCCAGCAGCCCGGGACTAGCGGTTCAAGAGACCCAGTACTTC.